This T cell receptor beta chain was observed in a study of T cell responses to AZD1222 COVID-19 vaccine. Clones were read by immunoSEQ multiplex PCR, and TCRdb kept only the in-frame ones, dropping some. The sample carries 180,000 or so clones, approximately 90% recorded once. Trimming took off 5 bases at V and 7 bases at J, with 13 bases between the two ends. CDR3 length equals 13 residues. The germline gives CDR1 MDHEN, CDR2 SYDVKM. The V call is TRBV28, the J call TRBJ2-3; the D gene is possibly TRBD1 (6 bases). The TCR comes from an adult who received the AZD1222 COVID-19 vaccine. The sample consisted of peripheral blood, taken 28 days after the second AZD1222 dose. The CDR3 region is CASSPYTGYTQYF. CDR3 bases: TGTGCCAGCAGTCCATATACAGGGTATACGCAGTATTTT.